This entry lists 27 T cell receptor beta chains sequenced from one sample in a study of Graves' ophthalmopathy and Graves' hyperthyroidism. The authors amplified TCR beta CDR3 regions from RNA transcripts. First-round RT-PCR relied on HTBI primers, and a second-round multiplex PCR came next. TCRdb reprocessed the multiplex PCR reads with MiXCR, giving one entry per CDR3 protein. The table has 300,000 to 400,000 distinct CDR3 sequences, around a sixth seen once. Sequencing was done on a sample of peripheral blood. The receptors were sampled from an adult man with Graves' ophthalmopathy.

This clonotype was detected many times. The genes are TRBV6-1 and TRBJ1-1, with D possibly matching TRBD1 (5 bases). The CDR3 consists of 14 residues. The V end lost 6 bases, the J end lost 1 base, and 12 bases lay between the germline ends. CDR1 is MNHNS, CDR2 SASEGT, per germline. In nucleotides, the CDR3 is TGTGCCAGCAGCCCCATCCAGGGGAACACTGAAGCTTTCTTT. As protein: CASSPIQGNTEAFF.

This clonotype was recorded at least ten times. This chain links TRBV6-5 with TRBJ1-5, with D uncertain. This CDR3 comprises 13 residues. Deletions cut 6 bases from V and 4 bases from J, with 10 bases between. Germline CDR1 MNHEY, CDR2 SVGAGI. The CDR3 DNA follows: TGTGCCAGCAGGTTCACGGCGAATCAGCCCCAGCATTTT. Translating gives CASRFTANQPQHF.

This clonotype occurred many times. The V gene is TRBV28, the J gene TRBJ2-5, with 9 bases that match TRBD2. CDR3 length: 12 amino acids. Trimming at V came to 10 bases and at J to 5 bases, leaving 5 bases not matched to a gene. From germline, CDR1 is MDHEN and CDR2 SYDVKM. The CDR3 DNA reads TGTGCCACGGGACTAGCCCGGGAGACCCAGTACTTC. It is translated as CATGLARETQYF.

The chain combines TRBV6-1 with TRBJ2-5; no clear D gene. Germline CDR1 MNHNS, CDR2 SASEGT. The CDR3 sequence is 13 residues long. The V end lost 6 bases, the J end lost 5 bases, and 13 bases lay between the germline ends. The CDR3 sequence is CASSRPFGETQYF. The CDR3 DNA sequence: TGTGCCAGCAGCCGCCCCTTCGGGGAGACCCAGTACTTC.

This clonotype appeared many times. The junction shows a germline mismatch at one end, possibly a read error. The chain joins TRBV6-2 or TRBV6-3 to TRBJ2-7; no clear D. Per germline, CDR1 MNHEY and CDR2 SVGEGT. The CDR3 has 13 residues. The DNA of the CDR3 is TGTGCCGGCAGTTTCGCAGGACCCTACGAGCAGTACTTC. Its protein is CAGSFAGPYEQYF.

The V call is TRBV30, the J call TRBJ2-2; maybe TRBD1 (6 bases). The CDR3 totals 16 residues. Germline-derived CDR1 and CDR2 are GTSNPN and SVGIG (reference sequence). V lost 4 bases, J lost 5 bases, and 20 bases lay in between. The CDR3 sequence: CAWTPPGQIITGELFF. DNA of the CDR3: TGTGCCTGGACCCCTCCCGGACAGATAATTACCGGGGAGCTGTTTTTT.

Points on this clonotype: Possible read error: a much larger clone is one base away. This sequence joins TRBV7-2 and TRBJ1-6; D perhaps matches TRBD1 (5 bases). Looked up from germline, CDR1 is SGHTA and CDR2 is FQGNSA. This CDR3 is built from 13 residues. The CDR3 is CAGSPGRNSPLHF. CDR3 DNA sequence: TGTGCCGGCAGCCCGGGACGGAATTCACCCCTCCACTTT.

This clonotype was detected a few times. V is TRBV5-1 and J is TRBJ2-2; TRBD2 matches at 10 bases. CDR3 length: 17 amino acids. Germline-derived CDR1 and CDR2 are SGHRS and YFSETQ. V lost 1 base and J lost 7; bases outside the gene matches: 10. In nucleotides, the CDR3 is TGCGCCAGCAGCTTGCCCCAACTAGCGGGGCCTGGCGGGGAGCTGTTTTTT. Protein sequence: CASSLPQLAGPGGELFF.

This clonotype was counted at least ten times. This chain connects TRBV15 to TRBJ1-5, with 7 bases identical to TRBD1. Germline-derived CDR1 and CDR2 are LNHNV and YYDKDF (reference sequence). With V trimmed by 2 bases and J by 3 bases, 7 bases remained unmatched. This CDR3 spans 16 amino acids. The DNA for the CDR3 is TGTGCCACCAGCAGACCGACAGGGTCGAACAATCAGCCCCAGCATTTT. This sequence encodes CATSRPTGSNNQPQHF.

The gene calls are TRBV6-1 and TRBJ2-7; D unresolved. This CDR3 has 13 residues. CDR1 and CDR2 (germline): MNHNS, SASEGT. V shed 6 bases and J shed 3 bases, with 12 bases lying between them. The CDR3 nucleotides read TGTGCCAGCAGCCGCGGACCAATCTACGAGCAGTACTTC. Its translation is CASSRGPIYEQYF.

This clonotype was detected ten times or more. The J gene is TRBJ2-7, the V gene TRBV7-2; D not certain. Germline CDR1 is SGHTA and CDR2 is FQGNSA. The CDR3 has 13 amino acids. V gave up 5 bases and J gave up 3 bases, with 11 bases separating them. CDR3 residues: CASSPARYYEQYF. The CDR3 DNA follows: TGTGCCAGCAGCCCCGCCAGGTACTACGAGCAGTACTTC. Combining the CDR3 with reference TRBV7-2 and TRBJ2-7 gives the whole variable domain GAGVSQSPSNKVTEKGKDVELRCDPISGHTALYWYRQSLGQGLEFLIYFQGNSAPDKSGLPSDRFSAERTGGSVSTLTIQRTQQEDSAVYLCASSPARYYEQYFGPGTRLTVT.

This clonotype occurred many times. The genes are TRBV6-5 and TRBJ2-6; no clear D gene. Germline V gives CDR1 MNHEY, CDR2 SVGAGI. The CDR3 covers 17 residues. V was shortened by 0 bases and J by 0 bases, with 9 bases between the two germline ends. CDR3 bases: TGTGCCAGCAGTTACTCGCGACTTCCCTCTGGGGCCAACGTCCTGACTTTC. The encoded protein is CASSYSRLPSGANVLTF.

This clonotype appeared a few times. The chain uses TRBV6-1 and TRBJ2-7; D is undetermined. The V gene's germline CDR1 is MNHNS and CDR2 SASEGT. V was pared by 3 bases and J by 7 bases, with 16 bases between. The CDR3 spans 14 residues. The CDR3 here is CASSDFSSLGEQYF. CDR3 nucleotide sequence: TGTGCCAGCAGTGATTTTAGTTCCCTTGGAGAGCAGTACTTC.

This chain connects TRBV5-5 to TRBJ1-2; D gene unclear. Germline lookup yields CDR1 SGHKS and CDR2 YYEKEE (reference sequence). V was clipped by 2 bases and J by 2 bases, with 13 bases between them. This CDR3 has 15 residues. CDR3 in amino acids: CASSFSWFQNYGYTF. CDR3 coding DNA: TGTGCCAGCAGCTTTTCGTGGTTCCAGAACTATGGCTACACCTTC.

This clonotype occurred many times. The chain uses TRBV13 and TRBJ2-5; no clear D gene. V was shortened by 2 bases and J by 3 bases, with 13 bases between the two germline ends. CDR1 is PRHDT and CDR2 is FYEKMQ in the germline V gene (reference sequence). The CDR3 runs to 15 residues. The CDR3 DNA follows: TGTGCCAGCAGCTTAAGGCTCGGTGGAGAAGAGACCCAGTACTTC. Translated, it gives CASSLRLGGEETQYF.

This clonotype was counted at least ten times. The rearrangement uses TRBV7-8 and TRBJ2-2, with TRBD1 identical over 7 bases. The V gene's germline CDR1 is SGHVS and CDR2 FQNEAQ. V lost 7 bases to trimming and J lost 1 base; unmatched junction nucleotides: 6. The CDR3 is made up of 15 amino acids. The CDR3 DNA reads as TGTGCCAGCACGCCGGGACAGAGGAACACCGGGGAGCTGTTTTTT. Amino acids: CASTPGQRNTGELFF.

This clonotype was seen repeatedly, ten times or more. The V gene is TRBV6-5, the J gene TRBJ2-7; TRBD1 might be the D (6 bases). The CDR3 spans 14 residues. V lost 4 bases and J lost 3, with 13 bases in between. Per germline, CDR1 MNHEY and CDR2 SVGAGI. The CDR3 DNA follows: TGTGCCAGCAGTTTAAACAGGGCATACTACGAGCAGTACTTC. This translates into CASSLNRAYYEQYF.

In its sample, this clonotype was seen many times. This chain's CDR3 is CASSGGQGSTEAFF. The DNA of the CDR3 is TGCGCCAGCAGCGGGGGACAGGGGAGCACTGAAGCTTTCTTT. This chain links TRBV5-1 with TRBJ1-1; TRBD1 matches 10 bases. Trimming at V came to 4 bases and at J to 4 bases, leaving 4 bases not matched to a gene. The CDR3 spans 14 residues. CDR1 is SGHRS and CDR2 is YFSETQ in the germline V gene.

The table lists this clonotype with many counts. V gene TRBV11-3 combines with J gene TRBJ2-6; 7 bases fit TRBD1. This CDR3 comprises 15 residues. The junction had 1 base not matched to a gene; V was cut back by 5 bases and J by 0 bases. CDR1 and CDR2 from the germline V gene are SGHNT and YENEEA. CDR3 residues: CASSPGGSGANVLTF. CDR3 in DNA: TGTGCCAGCAGCCCAGGGGGCTCTGGGGCCAACGTCCTGACTTTC.

This clonotype was observed at least ten times. The gene calls are TRBV5-1 and TRBJ2-5, with TRBD2 as a possible D gene (6 bases). Trimming shortened V by 10 bases and J by 4 bases, and 17 bases separated the two germline ends. The CDR3 loop spans 13 amino acids. The germline V gene encodes CDR1 SGHRS and CDR2 YFSETQ. CDR3 coding DNA: TGCGCCTACCCCAGGAGGGAGCCAGAGACCCAGTACTTC. Protein product: CAYPRREPETQYF.

This clonotype occurred many times. The gene calls are TRBV27 and TRBJ1-1; perhaps TRBD1 as D (5 bases). The CDR3 contains 14 residues. Trimming removed 6 bases at V and 6 bases at J, with 17 bases between. The V gene's germline CDR1 is MNHEY and CDR2 SMNVEV (reference sequence). CDR3 in amino acids: CASSPNGGVPEAFF. In DNA, the CDR3 is TGTGCCAGCAGCCCCAACGGGGGGGTCCCTGAAGCTTTCTTT.

The table lists this clonotype with many counts. The chain recombines TRBV9 with TRBJ2-7; maybe TRBD2 (6 bases). This CDR3 region has 15 residues. CDR1 SGDLS and CDR2 YYNGEE come from the germline V gene. V was cut by 2 bases and J by 2 bases, with 14 bases left in between. The CDR3 region has the DNA TGTGCCAGCAGCGTCGACAGCGGGCGGCCCTACGAGCAGTACTTC. Its translation: CASSVDSGRPYEQYF.

This clonotype was recorded at least ten times. The chain joins TRBV30 to TRBJ1-1, with D unresolved. Deletions cut 5 bases from V and 2 bases from J, with 3 bases between. This CDR3 has 10 residues. Germline V gene lookup returns CDR1 GTSNPN and CDR2 SVGIG (reference sequence). CDR3 in amino acids: CAWGNTEAFF. The CDR3 nucleotides are TGTGCCTGGGGAAACACTGAAGCTTTCTTT.

This clonotype was seen just once. The chain recombines TRBV28 with TRBJ2-7, with 9 nucleotides matching TRBD2. The CDR3 sequence is 16 residues long. In germline, CDR1 is MDHEN, CDR2 SYDVKM. After removal of 5 bases from V and 5 bases from J, the junction contained 13 bases not matched to a gene. In DNA form, the CDR3 reads TGTGCCAGCAGTCCCATCGGGCTAGCGGGAACCCACGAGCAGTACTTC. It specifies CASSPIGLAGTHEQYF. Supplemented by reference TRBV28 and TRBJ2-7, the full variable domain reads DVKVTQSSRYLVKRTGEKVFLECVQDMDHENMFWYRQDPGLGLRLIYFSYDVKMKEKGDIPEGYSVSREKKERFSLILESASTNQTSMYLCASSPIGLAGTHEQYFGPGTRLTVT.

The rearrangement links TRBV7-8 to TRBJ2-5, with TRBD2 as a possible D gene (6 bases). CDR3 length: 14 amino acids. The V gene's germline CDR1 is SGHVS and CDR2 FQNEAQ. Trimming pared 5 bases from V and 5 bases from J, leaving 15 bases between. CDR3 bases: TGTGCCAGCAGCCTTTTTGGGGGGATGGAGACCCAGTACTTC. Protein sequence: CASSLFGGMETQYF.

This clonotype appeared many times. The CDR3 DNA reads as TGTGCCAGCAGTTTAACCCCGGTGGGGGACACTGAAGCTTTCTTT. This sequence encodes CASSLTPVGDTEAFF. The chain joins TRBV12-3 or TRBV12-4 to TRBJ1-1, with a weak D call TRBD1 (5 bases). The CDR3 contains 15 residues. V was clipped by 2 bases and J by 3 bases, with 13 bases between them.

This clonotype was seen a few times. The chain couples TRBV11-1 to TRBJ2-5; possibly TRBD1 for D (6 bases). The V gene's germline CDR1 is SGHAT and CDR2 FQDESV (reference sequence). CDR3 length: 15 amino acids. Trimming left V 5 bases short and J 2 bases short, with 15 bases between. CDR3 region: CASSPGVQSQETQYF. The CDR3 DNA reads as TGTGCCAGCAGCCCAGGGGTACAGTCACAAGAGACCCAGTACTTC.